The 18 T cell receptor beta chains below come from one sample, sequenced in a study of beta chain features in type 1 diabetes. Of the isolated RNA, all was reverse transcribed, and so the sequenced material was expressed TCRB transcripts. The method was immunoSEQ multiplex PCR; TCRdb's version includes in-frame clones alone and lacks a portion of them. The sample holds 60,000 or so clones, approximately 62% seen once. Sample: Tregs from blood. All receptors derive from a woman in her late teens or twenties in good health.

This sequence joins TRBV7-8 and TRBJ2-1, with 9 bases aligning to TRBD2. The germline gives CDR1 SGHVS, CDR2 FQNEAQ. The CDR3 length is 15 residues. The junction had 4 bases not matched to a gene; V was cut back by 3 bases and J by 4 bases. The CDR3 loop is CASSFAGGLYNEQFF. The CDR3 DNA is TGTGCCAGCAGCTTCGCGGGGGGGCTTTACAATGAGCAGTTCTTC.

The CDR3 sequence: CASSLNAGGSYEQYF. The DNA for the CDR3 is TGTGCCAGCAGCTTAAACGCGGGGGGCTCCTACGAGCAGTACTTC. The rearrangement uses TRBV7-2 and TRBJ2-7; 8 bases match TRBD2. From germline, CDR1 is SGHTA and CDR2 FQGNSA. V was clipped by 2 bases and J by 0 bases; unmatched bases: 3. This CDR3 comprises 15 residues.

V usage is TRBV5-1 and J usage is TRBJ1-1; the D is unclear. Trimming pared 0 bases from V and 2 bases from J, leaving 14 bases between. The CDR3 length is 16 residues. CDR1 SGHRS and CDR2 YFSETQ come from the germline V gene. CDR3: CASSLAGGQANTEAFF. The CDR3 nucleotides read TGCGCCAGCAGCTTGGCCGGAGGGCAGGCTAACACTGAAGCTTTCTTT.

The table lists this clone with a count of one. V gene TRBV2 combines with J gene TRBJ2-3; weak D call: TRBD2 (6 bases). The germline V gene encodes CDR1 SNHLY and CDR2 FYNNEI. The CDR3 is 13 residues long. V was cut by 11 bases and J by 1 base, with 13 bases left in between. CDR3 coding DNA: TGTGCCTCAAAAGCGGGCCGCACAGATACGCAGTATTTT. Its translation: CASKAGRTDTQYF.

The chain uses TRBV23-1 and TRBJ2-7; D remains ambiguous. TRBV23-1 qualifies as an ORF whose function is uncertain. V lost 0 bases, J lost 2 bases, and 11 bases lay in between. The CDR3 sequence is 15 residues long. This CDR3 reads CASSQSYSGPYEQYF. The CDR3 nucleotides are TGCGCCAGCAGTCAATCGTACAGTGGTCCCTACGAGCAGTACTTC.

This clone was counted only a few times. V usage is TRBV4-2 and J usage is TRBJ2-7; maybe TRBD2 (6 bases). V gave up 0 bases and J gave up 4 bases, with 10 bases separating them. The CDR3 totals 14 residues. Germline CDR1 reads LGHNA; CDR2 reads YNFKEQ. The chain's CDR3 is CASSQERLGYEQYF. The CDR3 DNA is TGTGCCAGCAGCCAAGAACGACTAGGTTACGAGCAGTACTTC.

The chain links TRBV5-1 to TRBJ1-1; 7 nucleotides match TRBD1. Germline V gene sequence: CDR1 SGHRS, CDR2 YFSETQ. V lost 0 bases, J lost 4 bases, and 3 bases stayed unmatched. This CDR3 has 14 residues. CDR3 in amino acids: CASSLDRGPTEAFF. CDR3 DNA sequence: TGCGCCAGCAGCTTGGACAGGGGCCCCACTGAAGCTTTCTTT.

The V and J genes are TRBV19 and TRBJ1-1; 8 bases line up with TRBD1. The CDR3 spans 14 residues. Germline V gives CDR1 LNHDA, CDR2 SQIVND (reference sequence). With V trimmed by 6 bases and J by 4 bases, 7 bases remained unmatched. Here the CDR3 DNA reads TGTGCCAGTAGCCGGGACAGGACAGTCACTGAAGCTTTCTTT. Translation: CASSRDRTVTEAFF. The full variable domain, its missing parts supplied by reference TRBV19 and TRBJ1-1, is DGGITQSPKYLFRKEGQNVTLSCEQNLNHDAMYWYRQDPGQGLRLIYYSQIVNDFQKGDIAEGYSVSREKKESFPLTVTSAQKNPTAFYLCASSRDRTVTEAFFGQGTRLTVV.

The gene calls are TRBV5-1 and TRBJ2-2; TRBD1 matches 9 bases. The CDR3 totals 17 residues. Germline V gene lookup returns CDR1 SGHRS and CDR2 YFSETQ. Trimming at V came to 2 bases and at J to 0 bases, leaving 5 bases not matched to a gene. CDR3 in DNA: TGCGCCAGCAGCTTCCACAGGGACAGGGCGAACACCGGGGAGCTGTTTTTT. Amino acid sequence: CASSFHRDRANTGELFF.

The V call is TRBV7-2, the J call TRBJ2-7; 11 bases map to TRBD2. V lost 5 bases to trimming and J lost 2 bases; unmatched junction nucleotides: 8. This CDR3 spans 16 amino acids. In germline, CDR1 is SGHTA, CDR2 FQGNSA. The CDR3 here is CASSLGTSGAAYEQYF. The CDR3 DNA is TGTGCCAGCAGCCTCGGGACTAGCGGTGCTGCCTACGAGCAGTACTTC.

The chain joins TRBV6-6 to TRBJ2-7; 10 bases map to TRBD1. Trimming cost V 6 bases and J 5 bases; bases outside gene matches: 13. The germline V gene has CDR1 MNHNY and CDR2 SVGAGI (reference sequence). The CDR3 length is 16 residues. The DNA for the CDR3 is TGTGCCAGCAGCGATCCAAGACAGGGGGCGCAGGACGAGCAGTACTTC. This sequence encodes CASSDPRQGAQDEQYF.

This clone has just one count. V is TRBV5-1 and J is TRBJ2-5; 7 bases align to TRBD2. Germline assignment: CDR1 SGHRS and CDR2 YFSETQ. V was clipped by 0 bases and J by 1 base; unmatched bases: 6. The CDR3 covers 16 residues. The chain's CDR3 is CASSLVPAGIQETQYF. DNA for the CDR3: TGCGCCAGCAGCTTGGTACCAGCGGGGATCCAAGAGACCCAGTACTTC.

The chain recombines TRBV7-9 with TRBJ2-7; 7 nucleotides align to TRBD2. CDR3 length equals 13 residues. J lost 7 bases, V lost 1 base, and 4 bases had no gene match. Germline CDR1 reads SEHNR; CDR2 reads FQNEAQ (reference sequence). The CDR3 sequence is CASSLGGSGEQYF. The CDR3 DNA is TGTGCCAGCAGCTTAGGCGGGAGTGGGGAGCAGTACTTC. Full variable domain (remainder filled in from reference TRBV7-9 and TRBJ2-7): DTGVSQNPRHKITKRGQNVTFRCDPISEHNRLYWYRQTLGQGPEFLTYFQNEAQLEKSRLLSDRFSAERPKGSFSTLEIQRTEQGDSAMYLCASSLGGSGEQYFGPGTRLTVT.

The chain carries TRBV5-1 and TRBJ2-5; D is unresolved. V was cut by 2 bases and J by 4 bases, with 6 bases left in between. Germline values: CDR1 SGHRS, CDR2 YFSETQ. The CDR3 spans 12 residues. CDR3 sequence: CASSFYRETQYF. CDR3 coding DNA: TGCGCCAGCAGCTTCTACCGAGAGACCCAGTACTTC.

The chain uses TRBV29-1 and TRBJ1-1, with TRBD1 as a possible D gene (5 bases). The germline V and J ends were trimmed by 4 bases and 1 base, with 10 bases remaining between them. Germline CDR1 and CDR2: SQVTM and ANQGSEA. CDR3 length: 13 amino acids. The CDR3 reads CSVVRGANTEAFF. The CDR3 DNA follows: TGCAGCGTTGTAAGGGGCGCGAACACTGAAGCTTTCTTT.

This chain uses TRBV6-5 with TRBJ2-7; the D gene is possibly TRBD2 (7 bases). Germline V lookup: CDR1 MNHEY, CDR2 SVGAGI. Trimming pared 9 bases from V and 7 bases from J, leaving 16 bases between. The CDR3 has 12 residues. The CDR3 coding sequence is TGTGCCAGTCGGGCGGGGGCCCGGGAGCAGTACTTC. It yields the protein CASRAGAREQYF.

The V and J genes are TRBV2 and TRBJ2-2; TRBD1 is a possible D gene (5 bases). CDR1 is SNHLY and CDR2 is FYNNEI in the germline V gene. Trimming stripped 8 bases from V and 3 bases from J, with 13 bases between. This CDR3 region has 14 residues. The CDR3 protein is CASGRRVDTGELFF. CDR3 bases: TGTGCCAGCGGCCGCAGGGTAGACACCGGGGAGCTGTTTTTT.

The chain has TRBV19 and TRBJ1-2; 8 bases match TRBD1. The CDR3 spans 14 residues. The V gene's germline CDR1 is LNHDA and CDR2 SQIVND (reference sequence). Unmatched junction bases numbered 11, after V lost 10 bases and J lost 4 bases. As DNA, the CDR3 is TGTGCCACTAGGACAGGGCGCGGAGGCTATGGCTACACCTTC. This sequence encodes CATRTGRGGYGYTF.